The sequence of this T cell receptor (beta chain) was determined in a study of response to subunit inactivated influenza vaccine. This clonotype was observed a few times. Antigen unknown. This CDR3 has 13 amino acids. Trimming pared 6 bases from V and 10 bases from J, leaving 16 bases between. Germline V gene lookup returns CDR1 SEHNR and CDR2 FQNEAQ (reference sequence). Study-level results: The authors put forward the suggestion that each seasonal influenza vaccination may bring in only a limited number of new T cells.

Each CDR3 protein is one row after TCRdb ran MiXCR on the RT-PCR reads. The sample contains about 700,000 distinct CDR3 sequences, approximately 15% of which appear only once. This sequence was found in a man aged 50-59 years who received an inactivated influenza vaccine. Here the sequenced sample was PBMCs from blood, taken 14 to 15 days before vaccination. This chain links TRBV7-9 with TRBJ2-1; maybe TRBD2 (6 bases). In DNA, the CDR3 is TGTGCCAGCAGTTTGTCGGGAGTTGAGGAGCAGTTCTTC. Translation gives CASSLSGVEEQFF.